The clone carrying this T cell receptor (beta chain) has only one observation. Its antigen remains unknown. The PCR had 60 Vbeta and 13 Jbeta primers. As handled by the study authors: Later, an analysis found about 80 million unique TCR beta chains, and about 9.9 million of these were shared. Data came from immunoSEQ multiplex PCR; TCRdb stores just in-frame clones and leaves some out. V and J calls and clone size come straight from that table; D and trimming were deduced from the DNA. Altogether approximately 70,000 clones are present, about 74% being singletons, with the ten largest covering roughly 11%. These data are taken from a study of cytomegalovirus exposure and HLA in healthy donors. Study results and limitations: High sensitivity and specificity were reportedly achieved when the classifier diagnosed cytomegalovirus status. With later analysis, a missense DCLRE1C variant became linked to TCR beta V- and J-gene trimming. Immune exposure information comprised only CMV serostatus.

The CDR3 covers 15 residues. Germline V gene sequence: CDR1 WSHSY, CDR2 SAAADI. After removal of 3 bases from V and 4 bases from J, the junction contained 7 bases not matched to a gene. Sequencing was done on a sample of PBMCs. The TCR sequence derives from a human donor in good health. The J gene is TRBJ2-7, the V gene TRBV10-2, with 9 bases that match TRBD2. The CDR3 coding sequence is TGCGCCAGCAGTGAAAGGGGGAGCGGGAGGTACGAGCAGTACTTC. It yields the protein CASSERGSGRYEQYF.